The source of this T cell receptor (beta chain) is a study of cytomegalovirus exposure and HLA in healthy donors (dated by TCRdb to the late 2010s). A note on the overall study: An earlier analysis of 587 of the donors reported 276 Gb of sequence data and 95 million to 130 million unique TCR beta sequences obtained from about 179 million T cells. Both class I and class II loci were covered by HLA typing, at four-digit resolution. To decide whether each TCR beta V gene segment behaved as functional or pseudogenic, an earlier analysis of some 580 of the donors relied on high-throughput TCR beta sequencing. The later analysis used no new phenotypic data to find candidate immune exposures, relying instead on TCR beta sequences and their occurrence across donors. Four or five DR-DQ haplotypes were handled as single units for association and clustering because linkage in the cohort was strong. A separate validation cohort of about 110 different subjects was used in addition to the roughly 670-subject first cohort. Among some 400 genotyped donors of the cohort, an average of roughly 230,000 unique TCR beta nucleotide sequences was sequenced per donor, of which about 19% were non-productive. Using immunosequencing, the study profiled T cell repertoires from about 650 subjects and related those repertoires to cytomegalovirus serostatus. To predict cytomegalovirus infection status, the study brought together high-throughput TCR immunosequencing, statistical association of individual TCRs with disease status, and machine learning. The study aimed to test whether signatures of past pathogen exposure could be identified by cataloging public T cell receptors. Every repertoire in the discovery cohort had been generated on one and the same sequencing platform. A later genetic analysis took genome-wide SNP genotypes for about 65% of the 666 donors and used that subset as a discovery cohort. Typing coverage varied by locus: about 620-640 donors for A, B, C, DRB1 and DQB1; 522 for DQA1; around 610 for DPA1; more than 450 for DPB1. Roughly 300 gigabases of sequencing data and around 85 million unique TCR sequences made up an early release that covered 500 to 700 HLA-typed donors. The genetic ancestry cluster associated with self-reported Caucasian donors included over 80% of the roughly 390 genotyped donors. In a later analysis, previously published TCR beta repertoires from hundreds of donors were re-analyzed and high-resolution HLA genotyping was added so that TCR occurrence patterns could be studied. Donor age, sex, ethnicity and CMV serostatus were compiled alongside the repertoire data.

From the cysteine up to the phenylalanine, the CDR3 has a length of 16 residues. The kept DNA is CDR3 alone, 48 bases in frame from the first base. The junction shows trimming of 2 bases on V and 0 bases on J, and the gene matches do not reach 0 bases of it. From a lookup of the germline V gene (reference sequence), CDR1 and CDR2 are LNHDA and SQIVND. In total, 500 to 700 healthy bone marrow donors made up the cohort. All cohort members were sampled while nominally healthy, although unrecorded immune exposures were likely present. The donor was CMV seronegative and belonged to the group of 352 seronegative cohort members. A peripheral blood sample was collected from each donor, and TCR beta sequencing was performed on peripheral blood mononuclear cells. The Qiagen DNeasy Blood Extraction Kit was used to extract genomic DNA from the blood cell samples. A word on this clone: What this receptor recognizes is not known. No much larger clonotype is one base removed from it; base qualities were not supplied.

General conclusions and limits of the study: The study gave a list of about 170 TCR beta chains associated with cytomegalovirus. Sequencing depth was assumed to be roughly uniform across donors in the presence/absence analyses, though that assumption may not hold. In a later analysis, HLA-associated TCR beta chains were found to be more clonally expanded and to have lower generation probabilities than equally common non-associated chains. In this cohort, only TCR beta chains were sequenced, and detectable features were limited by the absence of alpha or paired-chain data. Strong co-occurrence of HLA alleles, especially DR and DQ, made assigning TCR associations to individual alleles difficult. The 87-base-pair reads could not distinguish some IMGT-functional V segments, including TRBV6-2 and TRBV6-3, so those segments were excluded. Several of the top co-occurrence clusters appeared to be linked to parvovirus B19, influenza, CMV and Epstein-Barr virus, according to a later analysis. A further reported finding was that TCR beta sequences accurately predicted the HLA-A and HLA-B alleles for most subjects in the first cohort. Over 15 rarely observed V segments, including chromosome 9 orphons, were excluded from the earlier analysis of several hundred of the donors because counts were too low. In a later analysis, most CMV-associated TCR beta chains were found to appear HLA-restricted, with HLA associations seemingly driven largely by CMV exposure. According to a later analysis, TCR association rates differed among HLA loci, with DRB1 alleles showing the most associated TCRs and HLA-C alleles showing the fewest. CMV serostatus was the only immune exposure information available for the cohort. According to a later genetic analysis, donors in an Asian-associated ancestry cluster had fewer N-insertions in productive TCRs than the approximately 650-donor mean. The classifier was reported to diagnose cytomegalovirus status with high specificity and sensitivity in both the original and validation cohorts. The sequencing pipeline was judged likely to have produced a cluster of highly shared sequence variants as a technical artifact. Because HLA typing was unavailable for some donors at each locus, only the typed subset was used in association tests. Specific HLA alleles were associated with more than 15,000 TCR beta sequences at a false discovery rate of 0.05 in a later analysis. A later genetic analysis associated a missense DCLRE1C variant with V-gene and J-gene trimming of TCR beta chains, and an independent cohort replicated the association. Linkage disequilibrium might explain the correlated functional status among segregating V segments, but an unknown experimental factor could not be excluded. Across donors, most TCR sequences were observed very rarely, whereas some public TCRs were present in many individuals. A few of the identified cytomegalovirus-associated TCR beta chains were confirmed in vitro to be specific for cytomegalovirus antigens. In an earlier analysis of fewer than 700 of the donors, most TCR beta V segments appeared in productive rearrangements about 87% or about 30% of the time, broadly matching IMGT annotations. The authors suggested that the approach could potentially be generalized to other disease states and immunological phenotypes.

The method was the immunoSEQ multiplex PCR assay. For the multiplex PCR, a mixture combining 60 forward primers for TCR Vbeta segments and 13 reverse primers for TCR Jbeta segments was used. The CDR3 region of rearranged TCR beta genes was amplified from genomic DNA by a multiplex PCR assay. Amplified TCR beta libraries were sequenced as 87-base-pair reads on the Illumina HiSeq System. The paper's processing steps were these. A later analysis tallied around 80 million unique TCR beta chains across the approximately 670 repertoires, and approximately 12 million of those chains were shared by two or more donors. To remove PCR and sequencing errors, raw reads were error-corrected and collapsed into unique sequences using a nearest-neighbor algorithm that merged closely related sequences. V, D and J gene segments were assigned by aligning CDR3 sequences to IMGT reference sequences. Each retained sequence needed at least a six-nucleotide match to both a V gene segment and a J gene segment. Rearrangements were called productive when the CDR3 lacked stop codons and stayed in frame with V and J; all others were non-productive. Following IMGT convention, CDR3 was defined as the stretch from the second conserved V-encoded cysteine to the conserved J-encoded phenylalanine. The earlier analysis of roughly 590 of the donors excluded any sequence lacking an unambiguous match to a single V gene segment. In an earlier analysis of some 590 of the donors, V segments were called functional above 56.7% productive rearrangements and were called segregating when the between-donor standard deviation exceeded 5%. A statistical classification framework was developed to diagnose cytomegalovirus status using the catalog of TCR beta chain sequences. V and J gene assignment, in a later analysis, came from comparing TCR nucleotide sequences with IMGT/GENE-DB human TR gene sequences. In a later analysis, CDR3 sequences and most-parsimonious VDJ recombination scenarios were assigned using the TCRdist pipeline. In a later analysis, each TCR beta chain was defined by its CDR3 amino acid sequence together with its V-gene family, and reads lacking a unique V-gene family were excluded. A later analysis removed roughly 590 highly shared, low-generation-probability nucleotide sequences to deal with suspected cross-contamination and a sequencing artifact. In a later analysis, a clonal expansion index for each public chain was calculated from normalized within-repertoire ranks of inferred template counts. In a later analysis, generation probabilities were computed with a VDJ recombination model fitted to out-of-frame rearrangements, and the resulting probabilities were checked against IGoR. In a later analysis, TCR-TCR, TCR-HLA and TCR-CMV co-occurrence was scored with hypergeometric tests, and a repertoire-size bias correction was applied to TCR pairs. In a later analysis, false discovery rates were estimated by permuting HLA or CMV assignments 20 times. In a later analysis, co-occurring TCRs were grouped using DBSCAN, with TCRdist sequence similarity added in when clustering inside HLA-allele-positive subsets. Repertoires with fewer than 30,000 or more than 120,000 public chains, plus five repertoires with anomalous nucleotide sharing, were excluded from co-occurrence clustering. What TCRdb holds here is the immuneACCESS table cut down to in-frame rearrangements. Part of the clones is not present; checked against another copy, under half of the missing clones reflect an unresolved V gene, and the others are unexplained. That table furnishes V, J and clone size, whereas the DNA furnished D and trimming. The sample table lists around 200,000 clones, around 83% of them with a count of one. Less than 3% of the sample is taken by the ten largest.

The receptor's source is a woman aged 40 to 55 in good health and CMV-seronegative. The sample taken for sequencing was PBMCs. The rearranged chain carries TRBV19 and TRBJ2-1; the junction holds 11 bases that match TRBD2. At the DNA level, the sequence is TGTGCCAGTAGTATAACTAGCGGGAGCTCCTACAATGAGCAGTTCTTC. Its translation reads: CASSITSGSSYNEQFF.